This is a list of T cell receptor beta chains from one sample in a study of esophageal squamous cell carcinoma under preoperative chemotherapy. TCRdb re-called the PCR reads with MiXCR, one entry per CDR3 protein. In the table there are about 32,000 distinct CDR3 sequences, less than 65% of which are singletons. Sample collection was performed from a patient given preoperative chemotherapy. These receptor sequences come from a human donor with esophageal squamous cell carcinoma. The donor label of this sample is uncertain. The CDR3 runs from the conserved cysteine through the conserved F or W. A D gene is named only where the DNA matches it firmly. Clone size appears in some rows only: once, few, many, or a class for an expanded clone.

V gene: TRBV11-3; D gene: .; clone size: many; J gene: TRBJ1-4; CDR3 DNA: TGTGCCAGCAGCTTATTGTTTGAGGAAGGGCTCTCGGAAAAACTGTTTTTT; CDR3 protein: CASSLLFEEGLSEKLFF
V gene: TRBV6-1; D gene: .; clone size: .; J gene: TRBJ2-2; CDR3 DNA: TGTGCCAGCAGCGATTACTCGTTCGCGAACACCGGGGCGCTGTATTTT; CDR3 protein: CASSDYSFANTGALYF
V gene: TRBV5-1; D gene: .; clone size: .; J gene: TRBJ2-3; CDR3 DNA: TGCGCCAGCGGTACAGATACGCAGTATTTT; CDR3 protein: CASGTDTQYF
V gene: TRBV6-5; D gene: TRBD1; clone size: many; J gene: TRBJ1-2; CDR3 DNA: TGTGCCAGCAGTTACCAGGGGGCAGGATATGGCTACACCTTC; CDR3 protein: CASSYQGAGYGYTF
V gene: TRBV7-8; D gene: TRBD2; clone size: few; J gene: TRBJ2-1; CDR3 DNA: TGTGCCAGCAGCTTAGGGGGTAGCGGGAGCTCCTACAATGAGCAGTTCTTC; CDR3 protein: CASSLGGSGSSYNEQFF
V gene: TRBV7-3; D gene: .; clone size: .; J gene: TRBJ2-2; CDR3 DNA: TGTGCCAGCAGCTTATTGGCAGGGTCGAACACCGGGGAGCTGTTTTTT; CDR3 protein: CASSLLAGSNTGELFF
V gene: TRBV7-2; D gene: TRBD2; clone size: few; J gene: TRBJ2-6; CDR3 DNA: TGTGCCAGCAGCTTCTCGACTAGCGGGAGTATGGCAGGGGCCAACGTCCTGACTTTC; CDR3 protein: CASSFSTSGSMAGANVLTF
V gene: TRBV27; D gene: TRBD2; clone size: .; J gene: TRBJ2-1; CDR3 DNA: TGTGCCAGCAGTCGGACTAGCGGGATTATTGGGTATGAGCAGTTCTTC; CDR3 protein: CASSRTSGIIGYEQFF
V gene: TRBV6-1; D gene: TRBD1; clone size: many; J gene: TRBJ2-2; CDR3 DNA: TGTGCCAGCAGTGTCCGACAGGGGGGGGACACCGGGGAGCTGTTTTTT; CDR3 protein: CASSVRQGGDTGELFF
V gene: TRBV7-2; D gene: .; clone size: .; J gene: TRBJ2-4; CDR3 DNA: TGTGCCCGCGGGGTCACTGTCCAAAACATTCAGTACTTC; CDR3 protein: CARGVTVQNIQYF
V gene: TRBV7-8; D gene: .; clone size: medium-sized; J gene: TRBJ2-2; CDR3 DNA: TGTGCCAGCAGCTTAGCGGTTTCCCCCTCCGCCGGGGAGCTGTTTTTT; CDR3 protein: CASSLAVSPSAGELFF
V gene: TRBV7-8; D gene: .; clone size: .; J gene: TRBJ2-3; CDR3 DNA: TGTGCCAGCAGCCGCCTAGGGGGGGCAAACACCGAGACGCAGTATTTT; CDR3 protein: CASSRLGGANTETQYF
V gene: TRBV15; D gene: .; clone size: many; J gene: TRBJ2-3; CDR3 DNA: TGTGCCACCAGCAGAGATCTCGGGCAGGGATCCCCTAGCACAGATACGCAGTATTTT; CDR3 protein: CATSRDLGQGSPSTDTQYF
V gene: TRBV6-1; D gene: .; clone size: .; J gene: TRBJ2-7; CDR3 DNA: TGTGCCAGCAGTCCTCAGGCCCCGGTCCCATACGAGCAGTACTTC; CDR3 protein: CASSPQAPVPYEQYF
V gene: TRBV7-2; D gene: .; clone size: .; J gene: TRBJ2-3; CDR3 DNA: TGTGCCAGCAGCCCAGACCCGGGACTGGGAGCCACAGACACGCAGTATTTC; CDR3 protein: CASSPDPGLGATDTQYF
V gene: TRBV6-5; D gene: .; clone size: .; J gene: TRBJ2-3; CDR3 DNA: TGTGCCACCACTTTTGGGACCACAGTTGCGCAGTTTTTC; CDR3 protein: CATTFGTTVAQFF
V gene: TRBV6-2/TRBV6-3; D gene: .; clone size: few; J gene: TRBJ1-5; CDR3 DNA: TGTGCCAGCAGTTACGGACATCTAAGCAACAATCAGCCCCAGCATTTT; CDR3 protein: CASSYGHLSNNQPQHF
V gene: TRBV6-1; D gene: TRBD2; clone size: .; J gene: TRBJ2-7; CDR3 DNA: TGTGCCAGCAGTCTCCGGGGGGAAGCCTACGAGCAGTACTTC; CDR3 protein: CASSLRGEAYEQYF
V gene: TRBV7-6; D gene: TRBD2; clone size: medium-sized; J gene: TRBJ2-1; CDR3 DNA: TGTGCCAGCAGTCCCGGGGCGGGGGAGTACAATGAGCAGTTCTTC; CDR3 protein: CASSPGAGEYNEQFF
V gene: TRBV11-2; D gene: .; clone size: many; J gene: TRBJ2-2; CDR3 DNA: TGTGCCAGCAGCTTCGAGGTCGGGGAGCTGTTTTTT; CDR3 protein: CASSFEVGELFF
V gene: TRBV6-1; D gene: TRBD2; clone size: .; J gene: TRBJ2-1; CDR3 DNA: TGTGCCAGCAGTGAAGCGCGGACTAGCGGGAGGGTTGGTAAGGGCAATGAGCAGTTCTTC; CDR3 protein: CASSEARTSGRVGKGNEQFF
V gene: TRBV7-2; D gene: .; clone size: .; J gene: TRBJ2-3; CDR3 DNA: TGTGCCAGCAGATTAGCGGTGTCGAACACAGATAAGCAGTATTTT; CDR3 protein: CASRLAVSNTDKQYF
V gene: TRBV7-2; D gene: .; clone size: .; J gene: TRBJ2-3; CDR3 DNA: TGTGCCAGCAGCTTGGGGGCCGGGACCCTAAAATCCGATGAGCAGTATTTT; CDR3 protein: CASSLGAGTLKSDEQYF
V gene: TRBV7-6; D gene: .; clone size: .; J gene: TRBJ2-6; CDR3 DNA: TGTGCCAGCAGCTTAGTACAGGGAGAGACCCTGACTTTC; CDR3 protein: CASSLVQGETLTF
V gene: TRBV12-3/TRBV12-4; D gene: TRBD1; clone size: many; J gene: TRBJ1-2; CDR3 DNA: TGTGCCAGCAACTTCCAGGGGGCTGATGGCTACACCTTC; CDR3 protein: CASNFQGADGYTF
V gene: TRBV6-1; D gene: .; clone size: .; J gene: TRBJ2-4; CDR3 DNA: TGTGCCAGCAGTGATGGGACCCAAAACTTAGCCAAAAACATTCAGTACTTC; CDR3 protein: CASSDGTQNLAKNIQYF
V gene: TRBV7-2; D gene: .; clone size: .; J gene: TRBJ2-7; CDR3 DNA: TGTGCCAGCAGCGCTGACAGGAACTCCTACGAGCAGTACTTC; CDR3 protein: CASSADRNSYEQYF
V gene: TRBV12-3/TRBV12-4; D gene: .; clone size: many; J gene: TRBJ2-1; CDR3 DNA: TGTGCCAGCAGCAATCTAAATAGAGGGGGTAGCGATGAGCAGTTCTTC; CDR3 protein: CASSNLNRGGSDEQFF
V gene: TRBV7-6; D gene: .; clone size: .; J gene: TRBJ2-5; CDR3 DNA: TGTGCGGGCAGCTGGGGCCGTGACCCAGATACCCAGTACTTC; CDR3 protein: CAGSWGRDPDTQYF
V gene: TRBV7-8; D gene: .; clone size: .; J gene: TRBJ2-2; CDR3 DNA: TGTGCCAGCCAGGCGGGGAGCACCGATACGCTGTTTTTT; CDR3 protein: CASQAGSTDTLFF
V gene: TRBV7-9; D gene: .; clone size: once; J gene: TRBJ2-3; CDR3 DNA: TGTGGCAGCGGCTTGGGGATAGGAGCCAAAGACACTCAGTATTTT; CDR3 protein: CGSGLGIGAKDTQYF
V gene: TRBV6-1; D gene: .; clone size: few; J gene: TRBJ2-7; CDR3 DNA: TGTGCCAGCACGGGGTCCATAGCCTACGAGCAGTACTTC; CDR3 protein: CASTGSIAYEQYF